These 9 T cell receptor beta chains were sequenced from one sample in a study of T-cell reconstitution after alpha-beta-depleted transplantation in children. Unique molecular identifiers were incorporated during preparation of the TCRbeta library. MiXCR was run by TCRdb on the PCR reads, yielding one entry per CDR3 protein. The data contain hundreds of thousands of distinct CDR3 sequences, roughly 13% of them singletons. Sequencing used PBMCs, obtained before TCRalphabeta/CD19-depleted stem cell transplant. These receptors were collected from a girl aged 2 to 9 with congenital amegakaryocytic thrombocytopenia, due to receive a stem cell transplant.

This clonotype came up many times. The chain links TRBV6-1 to TRBJ1-1; D not resolved. The CDR3 spans 15 residues. Trimming removed 4 bases from V and 7 bases from J, with 19 bases in between. Germline V gives CDR1 MNHNS, CDR2 SASEGT. DNA for the CDR3: TGTGCCAGCAGTGGCGTCCTTCCTGGACCCTATGAAGCTTTCTTT. This sequence encodes CASSGVLPGPYEAFF.

This clonotype came up a few times. The chain links TRBV6-6 to TRBJ2-3; D unresolved. CDR1 MNHNY and CDR2 SVGAGI come from the germline V gene (reference sequence). V shed 6 bases and J shed 2 bases, with 9 bases lying between them. CDR3 size: 13 residues. The CDR3 region has the DNA TGTGCCAGCAGCGTAAGGATCACAGATACGCAGTATTTT. Its translation: CASSVRITDTQYF.

In its sample, this clonotype was seen a few times. The V and J genes are TRBV12-3 or TRBV12-4 and TRBJ2-7, with D hard to call. The CDR3 sequence is 13 residues long. Trimming removed 2 bases from V and 5 bases from J, with 10 bases in between. The DNA for the CDR3 is TGTGCCAGCAGTTTAAACAATTGGGACGAGCAGTACTTC. As protein: CASSLNNWDEQYF.

This clonotype was observed a few times. The chain uses TRBV6-1 and TRBJ2-7; 9 nucleotides agree with TRBD1. CDR1 and CDR2 (germline): MNHNS, SASEGT. The CDR3 has 13 residues. J gave up 2 bases and V 6 bases, and 2 bases lay outside the gene matches. The CDR3 bases are TGTGCCAGCAGGGGACAGGGAACCTACGAGCAGTACTTC. As protein: CASRGQGTYEQYF.

The V gene is TRBV20-1, the J gene TRBJ1-1; TRBD1 might be the D (5 bases). Germline V CDR1 and CDR2: DFQATT, SNEGSKA (reference sequence). The V and J ends lost 3 bases and 4 bases respectively, with 9 bases between them. This CDR3 spans 12 amino acids. CDR3: CSASQGPTEAFF. In DNA, the CDR3 is TGCAGTGCTAGCCAGGGTCCCACTGAAGCTTTCTTT.

This clonotype has a handful of counts. This chain joins TRBV5-6 and TRBJ2-1; D uncertain. Per the germline V gene, CDR1 is SGHDT and CDR2 is YYEEEE. The CDR3 sequence is 17 residues long. Trimming took off 7 bases at V and 4 bases at J, with 24 bases between the two ends. CDR3 in DNA: TGTGCCAGCTCCTCCCCGGGTGGGTTAGGAGAATACAATGAGCAGTTCTTC. Translated: CASSSPGGLGEYNEQFF.

This clonotype was detected ten times or more. V is TRBV4-1 and J is TRBJ2-1, with TRBD2 matching 9 bases. Germline trimming cut 2 bases from V and 7 bases from J; bases unmatched to any gene: 6. Germline V gene sequence: CDR1 MGHRA, CDR2 YSYEKL. CDR3 length equals 15 residues. The CDR3 protein is CASSQSSTSGNEQFF. The CDR3 bases are TGCGCCAGCAGCCAAAGTTCTACTAGCGGGAATGAGCAGTTCTTC.

This clonotype was detected a few times. The V and J genes are TRBV7-9 and TRBJ1-2, with D possibly matching TRBD1 (5 bases). This CDR3 comprises 16 residues. Trimming shortened V by 5 bases and J by 0 bases, and 16 bases separated the two germline ends. Looked up from germline, CDR1 is SEHNR and CDR2 is FQNEAQ (reference sequence). For the CDR3, the DNA is TGTGCCAGCAGCAGAGGGGTTCTCGGAGCTAACTATGGCTACACCTTC. As protein: CASSRGVLGANYGYTF.

This clonotype was detected many times. The chain recombines TRBV28 with TRBJ2-7; 7 bases fit TRBD1. The CDR3 length is 15 residues. J was trimmed by 2 bases and V by 3 bases; bases with no gene match: 7. CDR1 is MDHEN and CDR2 is SYDVKM in the germline V gene. The CDR3 DNA reads as TGTGCCAGCAGTTTGACGGGACAGAAAGCCTACGAGCAGTACTTC. Its translation: CASSLTGQKAYEQYF. Together with reference TRBV28 and TRBJ2-7, the CDR3 gives the full variable domain: DVKVTQSSRYLVKRTGEKVFLECVQDMDHENMFWYRQDPGLGLRLIYFSYDVKMKEKGDIPEGYSVSREKKERFSLILESASTNQTSMYLCASSLTGQKAYEQYFGPGTRLTVT.